This T cell receptor beta chain was observed in a study of CD8 T cells in ankylosing spondylitis. Study conclusions and caveats: Matched ankylosing spondylitis synovial fluid reportedly contained a significantly enriched population of disease-linked clones. In ankylosing spondylitis blood, a motif of about eight highly homologous TCR beta variants appeared characteristic.

This clonotype was counted ten times or more. As yet, its antigen is unknown. MiXCR, applied by TCRdb to the 5' RACE reads, yields one record per CDR3 protein. The sample lists a few hundred thousand distinct CDR3 sequences; roughly 10% were seen once. The CDR3 length is 14 residues. Between the trimmed V and J ends, which lost 2 bases and 4 bases, there was a span of 10 bases. Looked up from germline, CDR1 is SGDLS and CDR2 is YYNGEE. The specimen sequenced was blood, either unsorted or a sorted T cell fraction (not recorded which). This TCR was recovered from a male donor with ankylosing spondylitis or in good health (not recorded which). The J gene is TRBJ2-1, the V gene TRBV9; no definite D call. CDR3 protein: CASSVSTRYNEQFF. The DNA of the CDR3 is TGTGCCAGCAGCGTCTCCACTCGATACAATGAGCAGTTCTTC.